Here is one T cell receptor beta chain with its context. No antigen is known for it. The PCR ran on 60 Vbeta and 13 Jbeta primers. Sequenced by immunoSEQ multiplex PCR; TCRdb stores in-frame clones only, minus some. This sample's table reports over 80,000 clones. Germline-derived CDR1 and CDR2 are SGHVS and FNYEAQ. The CDR3 consists of 16 residues. The ends were cut back, 0 bases at V and 9 bases at J, with 18 bases in the middle. The data were taken from a study of cytomegalovirus exposure and HLA in healthy donors. General study points: An analysis done earlier found most TCR beta V segments productive about 87% or about 30% of the time. The classifier reportedly diagnosed cytomegalovirus status with high specificity and sensitivity. In a later analysis, HLA-associated beta chains showed higher expansion and lower generation probabilities than comparable chains.

The TCR was taken from a girl aged 5-17 years in good health and CMV-seropositive. This chain joins TRBV7-6 and TRBJ2-1; D uncertain. The sequencing input was PBMCs. The CDR3 DNA reads TGTGCCAGCAGCTTAGCCAGTGACTCCTCCACCGGTGAGCAGTTCTTC. It specifies CASSLASDSSTGEQFF.